The clone carrying this T cell receptor beta chain was detected only a few times. How the authors handled the data: Cell counts per sample came from amplifying reference gene primers. Data came from immunoSEQ multiplex PCR; TCRdb stores just in-frame clones and leaves some out. For V, J and clone size, that table is used; D and trimming come from the DNA. The table lists about 170,000 clones, 82% of them singletons. The data belong to a study of blood T cell repertoires in COVID-19. Study as a whole: Researchers got acute and convalescent COVID-19 samples from the United States, Italy and Spain. Sample material is recorded as cDNA or gDNA derived from T cells, B-cell-depleted T cells, or PBMCs.

J gave up 6 bases and V 2 bases, and 9 bases lay outside the gene matches. CDR3 length equals 14 residues. Germline V CDR1 and CDR2: GTSNPN, SVGIG (reference sequence). The clonotype was recovered from a woman aged 70-85 years with acute or convalescent COVID-19. Sequenced input: peripheral blood. The rearrangement links TRBV30 to TRBJ1-2; TRBD1 matches 7 bases. In nucleotides, the CDR3 is TGTGCCTGGAGTTACCGCGACAGGGCTCATGGCTACACCTTC. It codes for CAWSYRDRAHGYTF.